This T cell receptor beta chain was recorded in a study of T cell responses to AZD1222 COVID-19 vaccine. The CDR3 loop spans 15 amino acids. Germline values: CDR1 SGHRS, CDR2 YFSETQ. Unmatched junction bases numbered 0, after V lost 0 bases and J lost 0 bases. Profiled with immunoSEQ multiplex PCR; TCRdb holds only in-frame clones, not every one. This sample has about 28,000 clones, with approximately 91% found just once. The sequence came from an adult in good health. The chain joins TRBV5-1 to TRBJ2-3; 8 bases agree with TRBD1. Sample: peripheral blood, taken on day 0 of AZD1222 vaccination. The CDR3 bases are TGCGCCAGCAGCTTGGGGGACAGGAGCACAGATACGCAGTATTTT. Residues: CASSLGDRSTDTQYF.